This TCR beta chain was observed in a study of blood T cell repertoires in COVID-19. Profiling relied on immunoSEQ multiplex PCR, and the TCRdb table lists in-frame clones only, not all of them. The sample lists around 190,000 clones, about 75% occurring once. This CDR3 has 13 residues. The germline gives CDR1 MNHEY, CDR2 SVGEGT. V was clipped by 3 bases and J by 4 bases, with 9 bases between them. The receptor was isolated from a woman between 45 and 60 years old with active or convalescent COVID-19. What was sequenced was peripheral blood. This chain uses TRBV6-2 or TRBV6-3 with TRBJ1-1; D might be TRBD1 (5 bases). Here the CDR3 reads CASSYTRATEAFF. The DNA for the CDR3 is TGTGCCAGCAGTTATACCAGGGCCACTGAAGCTTTCTTT.